This is a list of T cell receptor beta chains from one sample in a study of T-cell reconstitution after alpha-beta-depleted transplantation in children. TCRdb reprocessed the PCR reads via MiXCR and lists one record per CDR3 protein. The table shows some 200,000 distinct CDR3 sequences, with about 8.2% occurring only once. This specimen was PBMCs, mostly from graft donor cells, taken 360 days after TCRalphabeta/CD19-depleted stem cell transplant. The receptors come from a male patient between 2 and 15 years old who had a stem cell transplant for acute myeloid leukemia, so the T cells may come from the graft donor. Each CDR3 is given with its conserved first and last residue. D genes are given only for firm matches. The size of a clone is reported for some rows only, either as once, few or many, or as a class for expanded clones.

v_gene	j_gene	abundance	d_gene	CDR3nt	CDR3aa
TRBV27	TRBJ2-2	-	-	TGTGCCAGCAGTTTGGAATACACCGGGGAGCTGTTTTTT	CASSLEYTGELFF
TRBV14	TRBJ2-1	few	-	TGTGCCAGCAGCCAAGAGGGGAGGCAGTTCTTC	CASSQEGRQFF
TRBV12-3/TRBV12-4	TRBJ1-5	few	-	TGTGCCAGCAGTTTGATGTGGGTAAATCAGCCCCAGCATTTT	CASSLMWVNQPQHF
TRBV20-1	TRBJ2-1	many	-	TGCAGTGCCAGGGCTTTGGTAGATGAGCAGTTCTTC	CSARALVDEQFF
TRBV5-1	TRBJ1-3	few	TRBD1	TGCGCCAGCAGCTTGAAGCCAGGGACAGGGGGAAACACCATATATTTT	CASSLKPGTGGNTIYF
TRBV19	TRBJ1-2	few	TRBD1	TGTGCCAGTAGTCCCAGACAGGGCTGGAACTATGGCTACACCTTC	CASSPRQGWNYGYTF
TRBV20-1	TRBJ1-5	many	-	TGCAGTGCTAGCATCAGGGGAACGGATCAGCCCCAGCATTTT	CSASIRGTDQPQHF
TRBV7-9	TRBJ2-1	-	-	TGTGCCAGCAGAGGGGCTAATGAGCAGTTCTTC	CASRGANEQFF
TRBV7-8	TRBJ2-3	-	TRBD2	TGTGCCAGCAGCCTTGAGCGGGGGGGCCAGTATTTT	CASSLERGGQYF
TRBV3-1	TRBJ1-2	-	TRBD1	TGTGCCAGCAGCCAAGCCCGCTGGACAGGGAACTATGGCTACACCTTC	CASSQARWTGNYGYTF
TRBV7-2	TRBJ1-5	few	-	TGTGCCAGCAGCTTAGGAACAGGGTGGGATAGCAATCAGCCCCAGCATTTT	CASSLGTGWDSNQPQHF
TRBV12-3/TRBV12-4	TRBJ2-3	-	-	TGTGCCAGCATTCTGTGGCCGCACACAGATACGCAGTATTTT	CASILWPHTDTQYF
TRBV6-1	TRBJ2-3	many	TRBD1	TGTGCCAGTAAAGACAGGGGGACAGATACGCAGTATTTT	CASKDRGTDTQYF
TRBV5-1	TRBJ2-1	many	-	TGTGCCAGCAGCTTAGGGACTTACAATGAGCAGTTCTTC	CASSLGTYNEQFF
TRBV24-1	TRBJ2-2	many	-	TGTGCCACCAGTTACCGGGACGGGGAGCTGTTTTTT	CATSYRDGELFF
TRBV11-2	TRBJ2-4	few	TRBD2	TGTGCCAGCAGCTTTCAGACTAGCGGGAGAGGGGACATTCAGTACTTC	CASSFQTSGRGDIQYF
TRBV2	TRBJ1-3	-	TRBD1	TGTGCCAGCAGTGAATGGCGGGACAGCTCTGGAAACACCATATATTTT	CASSEWRDSSGNTIYF
TRBV24-1	TRBJ2-7	many	-	TGTGCCACCTGCGATAGTCCGTGTTACGAGCAGTACTTC	CATCDSPCYEQYF
TRBV4-3	TRBJ2-5	-	TRBD1	TGCGCCAGCAGCTTCGGGACAGGAGGGGAGACCCAGTACTTC	CASSFGTGGETQYF
TRBV6-5	TRBJ2-3	-	-	TGTGCCAGCAGCTACCTATCAACGACAGCTTACACAGATACGCAGTATTTT	CASSYLSTTAYTDTQYF
TRBV20-1	TRBJ2-5	-	-	TGCAGTGCTTCCCCTAGTGTGGGCCAAGAGACCCAGTACTTC	CSASPSVGQETQYF
TRBV20-1	TRBJ2-3	few	-	TGCAGTGCTAGCTATCAGGGGATTTTCACAGATACGCAGTATTTT	CSASYQGIFTDTQYF
TRBV11-2	TRBJ2-1	few	-	TGTGCCAGCAGTCGGACGGCCAGATACAATGAGCAGTTCTTC	CASSRTARYNEQFF
TRBV9	TRBJ1-2	-	TRBD1	TGTGCCAGCAGCGCCAGGGGGCGCGACTATGGCTACACCTTC	CASSARGRDYGYTF